The clone carrying this T cell receptor beta chain was seen more than once but under ten times. This sample stems from a study of blood T cell repertoires in COVID-19. Study overall: From the United States, Italy and Spain came samples of acute and convalescent COVID-19. PBMCs, B-cell-depleted T cells, or T cells were the source of the cDNA or gDNA that made up the material.

The CDR3 contains 14 residues. Trimming shortened V by 0 bases and J by 7 bases, and 10 bases separated the two germline ends. Per the original methods: The authors estimated nucleated cell counts from reference gene primer amplification. Some clones are missing from TCRdb's copy, which holds only in-frame ones; the method was immunoSEQ multiplex PCR. Clonal size and the V and J genes are those of that table, whereas D and trimming came from the DNA. The sample records approximately 260,000 clones, over 75% being singletons. This chain joins TRBV23-1 and TRBJ1-5; no firm D call. TRBV23-1 is an ORF, with its function uncertain. The receptor's source is a human donor in a cohort sampled during active COVID-19. Sequencing used peripheral blood. CDR3: CASSQSIGGQPQHF. CDR3 DNA sequence: TGCGCCAGCAGTCAATCTATAGGAGGACAGCCCCAGCATTTT.